This TCR beta chain appears in the sequencing data of a study of metastatic and nonmetastatic thyroid tumors. Study information: Patients with malignant and benign thyroid disease provided blood and tumor or nodule tissue, whose repertoires were compared.

With V trimmed by 2 bases and J by 7 bases, 8 bases remained unmatched. The CDR3 contains 15 residues. Germline V gives CDR1 SGHTA, CDR2 FQGNSA. Study findings and constraints: Relative to benign nodules, malignant thyroid tumors were reportedly characterized by significantly elevated TCR beta diversity in blood and tumor.

This clone has at least ten counts. Its specificity is not known. All patients reached thyroid surgery having received no treatment beforehand. As processed by the authors: To classify distant metastasis in papillary thyroid cancer, a model was built from CDR3 differences across clinicopathological groups. TCRdb re-analyzed the PCR reads using MiXCR. TCRdb assigned the V and J calls; the authors' analysis was not used. The sample records over 25,000 clones, around 15% being singletons. The sequencing sample was made of blood. The chain combines TRBV7-2 with TRBJ2-1; the match to TRBD2 covers 7 bases. This sequence was found in a female donor with papillary thyroid cancer or a benign thyroid nodule (not recorded which). Some clones in this sample may be carry-over from other donors' samples. CDR3 sequence: CASSLLAGVVNEQFF. Written as DNA, the CDR3 is TGTGCCAGCAGCTTATTGGCGGGAGTTGTGAATGAGCAGTTCTTC.